This T cell receptor beta chain was identified during a study of T-cell reconstitution after alpha-beta-depleted transplantation in children. This clonotype was observed a single time. TCRbeta library construction was performed incorporating unique molecular identifiers. MiXCR, applied by TCRdb to the PCR reads, yields one record per CDR3 protein. Among 700,000 to 950,000 distinct CDR3 sequences listed, about 15% were seen once. Germline lookup yields CDR1 MGHDK and CDR2 SYGVNS. Losses at the gene ends were 4 bases for V and 7 bases for J; bases not matched to a gene: 10. The CDR3 covers 15 residues. The chain employs TRBV25-1 and TRBJ2-1, with 7 nucleotides matching TRBD2. This clonotype originated in a male patient between 10 and 17 years old who had a stem cell transplant for acute lymphoblastic leukemia, so the T cells may come from the graft donor. The sample consisted of PBMCs, mostly from graft donor cells, taken 360 days after TCRalphabeta/CD19-depleted stem cell transplant. The CDR3 region has the DNA TGTGCCAGCAGTGCCTATCGCGGGAGTTTAAATGAGCAGTTCTTC. This codes for CASSAYRGSLNEQFF.